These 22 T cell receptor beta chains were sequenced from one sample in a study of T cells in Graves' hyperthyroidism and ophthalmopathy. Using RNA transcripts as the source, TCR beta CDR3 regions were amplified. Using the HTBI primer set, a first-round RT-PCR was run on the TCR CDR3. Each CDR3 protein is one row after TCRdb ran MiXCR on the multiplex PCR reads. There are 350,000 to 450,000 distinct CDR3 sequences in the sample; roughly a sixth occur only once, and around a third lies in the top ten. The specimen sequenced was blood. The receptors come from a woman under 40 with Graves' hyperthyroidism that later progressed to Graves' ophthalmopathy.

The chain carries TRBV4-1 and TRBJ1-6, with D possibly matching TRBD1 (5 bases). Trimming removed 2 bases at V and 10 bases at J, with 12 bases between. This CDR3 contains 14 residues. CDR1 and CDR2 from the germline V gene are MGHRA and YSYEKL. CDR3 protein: CASSQPQGGSPLHF. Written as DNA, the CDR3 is TGCGCCAGCAGCCAACCCCAGGGTGGCTCACCCCTCCACTTT.

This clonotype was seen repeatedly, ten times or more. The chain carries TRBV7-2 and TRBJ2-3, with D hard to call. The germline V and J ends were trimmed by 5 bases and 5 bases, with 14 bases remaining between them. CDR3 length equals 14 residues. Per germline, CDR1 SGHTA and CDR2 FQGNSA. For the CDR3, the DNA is TGTGCCAGCAGCGACCCCGGAGCCAGAGATACGCAGTATTTT. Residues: CASSDPGARDTQYF.

Here the CDR3 DNA reads TGCAGTGCCCGGCAACCTGGGGAGCAGTACTTC. Encoded protein: CSARQPGEQYF. This chain connects TRBV20-1 to TRBJ2-7; D remains ambiguous. The CDR3 sequence is 11 residues long. The V end was cut by 6 bases, the J end by 7 bases, with 13 bases between. Per germline, CDR1 DFQATT and CDR2 SNEGSKA (reference sequence).

The CDR3 DNA is TGTGCCAGCAGCCAGGGTTGCATGGGGGCAAACATTCAGTACTTC. It encodes CASSQGCMGANIQYF. The chain joins TRBV7-8 to TRBJ2-4; D is perhaps TRBD1 (6 bases). V was cut by 5 bases and J by 6 bases, with 17 bases left in between. Germline V gives CDR1 SGHVS, CDR2 FQNEAQ. The CDR3 loop spans 15 amino acids. The full variable domain, its missing parts supplied by reference TRBV7-8 and TRBJ2-4, is GAGVSQSPRYKVAKRGQDVALRCDPISGHVSLFWYQQALGQGPEFLTYFQNEAQLDKSGLPSDRFFAERPEGSVSTLKIQRTQQEDSAVYLCASSQGCMGANIQYFGAGTRLSVL.

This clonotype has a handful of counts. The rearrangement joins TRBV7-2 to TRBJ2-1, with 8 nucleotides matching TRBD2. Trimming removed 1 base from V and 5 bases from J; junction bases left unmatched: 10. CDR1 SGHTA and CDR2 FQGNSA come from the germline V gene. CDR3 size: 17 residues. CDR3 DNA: TGTGCCAGCAGCTTAGACGGTCAGGGACTAGGGGACAATGAGCAGTTCTTC. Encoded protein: CASSLDGQGLGDNEQFF.

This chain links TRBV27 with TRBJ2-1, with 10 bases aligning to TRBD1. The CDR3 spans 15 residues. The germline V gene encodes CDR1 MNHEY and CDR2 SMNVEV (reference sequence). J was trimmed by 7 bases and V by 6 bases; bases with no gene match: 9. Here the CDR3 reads CASSWWTGGKNEQFF. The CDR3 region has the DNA TGTGCCAGCAGCTGGTGGACAGGGGGAAAAAATGAGCAGTTCTTC.

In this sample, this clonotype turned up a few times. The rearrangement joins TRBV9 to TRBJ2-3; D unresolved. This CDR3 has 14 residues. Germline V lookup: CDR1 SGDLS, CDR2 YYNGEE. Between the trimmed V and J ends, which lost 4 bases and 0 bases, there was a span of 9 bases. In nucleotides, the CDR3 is TGTGCCAGCAGCACAACGGTCAGCACAGATACGCAGTATTTT. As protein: CASSTTVSTDTQYF.

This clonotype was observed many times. The CDR3 DNA reads as TGTGCCAGCAACGTTGTGGGAGTCGTCAATGAGCAGTTCTTC. Protein sequence: CASNVVGVVNEQFF. The V and J genes are TRBV7-9 and TRBJ2-1, with D possibly being TRBD2 (5 bases). Germline V gene lookup returns CDR1 SEHNR and CDR2 FQNEAQ (reference sequence). V was clipped by 7 bases and J by 6 bases, with 16 bases between them. This CDR3 has 14 residues.

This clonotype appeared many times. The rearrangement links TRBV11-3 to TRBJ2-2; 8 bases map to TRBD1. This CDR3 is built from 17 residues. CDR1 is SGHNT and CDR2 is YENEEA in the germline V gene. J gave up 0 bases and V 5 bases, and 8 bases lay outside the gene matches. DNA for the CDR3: TGTGCCAGCAGCGGGGACAGGAGAAAGGCGAACACCGGGGAGCTGTTTTTT. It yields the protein CASSGDRRKANTGELFF.

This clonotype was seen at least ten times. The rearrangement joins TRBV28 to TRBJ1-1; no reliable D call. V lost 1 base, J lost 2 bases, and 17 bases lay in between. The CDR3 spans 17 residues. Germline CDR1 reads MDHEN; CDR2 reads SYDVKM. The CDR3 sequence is CASSLFGTLDRNTEAFF. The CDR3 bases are TGTGCCAGCAGTTTATTTGGTACCCTGGACCGCAACACTGAAGCTTTCTTT.

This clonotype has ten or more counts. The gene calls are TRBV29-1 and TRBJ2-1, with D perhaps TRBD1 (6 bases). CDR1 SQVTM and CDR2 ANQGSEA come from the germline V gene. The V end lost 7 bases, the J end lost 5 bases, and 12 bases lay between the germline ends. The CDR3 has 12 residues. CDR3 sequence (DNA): TGCAGCGCGAGACAGGAAAACAATGAGCAGTTCTTC. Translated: CSARQENNEQFF.

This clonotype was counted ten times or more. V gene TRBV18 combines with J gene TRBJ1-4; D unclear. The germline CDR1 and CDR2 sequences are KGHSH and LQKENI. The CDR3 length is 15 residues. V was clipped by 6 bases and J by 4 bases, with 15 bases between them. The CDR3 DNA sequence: TGTGCCAGCTCTCGAACGATAGGCGGTAATGAAAAACTGTTTTTT. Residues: CASSRTIGGNEKLFF.

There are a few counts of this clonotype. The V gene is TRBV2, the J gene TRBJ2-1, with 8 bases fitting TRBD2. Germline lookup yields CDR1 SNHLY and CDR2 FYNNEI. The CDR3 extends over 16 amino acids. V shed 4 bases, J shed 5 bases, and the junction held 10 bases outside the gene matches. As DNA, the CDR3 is TGTGCCAGCAGTGGCTCGCGGGAGGACTCTAACAATGAGCAGTTCTTC. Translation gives CASSGSREDSNNEQFF.

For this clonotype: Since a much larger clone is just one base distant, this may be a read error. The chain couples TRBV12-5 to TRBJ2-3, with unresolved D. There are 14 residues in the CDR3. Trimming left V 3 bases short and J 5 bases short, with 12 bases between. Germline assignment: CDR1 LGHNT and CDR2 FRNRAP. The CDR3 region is CASGLGTIGDTQYF. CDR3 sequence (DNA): TGTGCTAGTGGTTTAGGCACAATAGGAGATACGCAGTATTTT.

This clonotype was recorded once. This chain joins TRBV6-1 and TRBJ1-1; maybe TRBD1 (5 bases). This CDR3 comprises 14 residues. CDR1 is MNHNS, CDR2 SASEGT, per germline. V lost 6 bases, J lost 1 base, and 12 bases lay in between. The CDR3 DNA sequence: TGTGCCAGCAGACCCTGGACACCGAACACTGAAGCTTTCTTT. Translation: CASRPWTPNTEAFF.

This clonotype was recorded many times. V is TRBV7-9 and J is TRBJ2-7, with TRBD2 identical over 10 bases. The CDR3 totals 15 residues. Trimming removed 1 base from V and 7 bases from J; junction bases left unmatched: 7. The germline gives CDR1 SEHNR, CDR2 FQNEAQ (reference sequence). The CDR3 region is CASSLGLAGDLEQYF. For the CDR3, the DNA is TGTGCCAGCAGCTTAGGGCTAGCGGGAGATTTGGAGCAGTACTTC.

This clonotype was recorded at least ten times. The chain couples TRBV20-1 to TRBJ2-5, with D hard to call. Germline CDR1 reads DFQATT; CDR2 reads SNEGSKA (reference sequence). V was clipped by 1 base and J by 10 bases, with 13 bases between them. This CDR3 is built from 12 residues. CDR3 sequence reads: CSARAAVPVQYF. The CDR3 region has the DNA TGCAGTGCTAGAGCGGCAGTCCCGGTCCAGTACTTC.

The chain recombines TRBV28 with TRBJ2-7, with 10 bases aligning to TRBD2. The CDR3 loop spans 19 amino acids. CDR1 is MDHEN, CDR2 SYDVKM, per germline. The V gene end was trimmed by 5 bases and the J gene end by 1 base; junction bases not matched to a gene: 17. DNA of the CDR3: TGTGCCAGCAGTCCCCGACAGACTAGCCCGGGACTAGCGTCCTACGAGCAGTACTTC. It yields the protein CASSPRQTSPGLASYEQYF.

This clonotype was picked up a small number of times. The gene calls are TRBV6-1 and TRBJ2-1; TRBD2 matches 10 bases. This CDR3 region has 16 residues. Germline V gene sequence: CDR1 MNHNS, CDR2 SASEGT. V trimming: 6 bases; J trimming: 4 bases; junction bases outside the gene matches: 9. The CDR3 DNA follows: TGTGCCAGCAGCACAACCGGGACTAGCGTATACAATGAGCAGTTCTTC. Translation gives CASSTTGTSVYNEQFF.

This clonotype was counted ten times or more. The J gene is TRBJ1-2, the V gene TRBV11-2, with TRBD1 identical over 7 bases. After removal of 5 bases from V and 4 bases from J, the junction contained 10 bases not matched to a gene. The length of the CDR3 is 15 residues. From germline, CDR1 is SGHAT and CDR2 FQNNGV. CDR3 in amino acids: CASSPLQGTIYGYTF. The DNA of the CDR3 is TGTGCCAGCAGCCCTTTACAGGGGACCATCTATGGCTACACCTTC.

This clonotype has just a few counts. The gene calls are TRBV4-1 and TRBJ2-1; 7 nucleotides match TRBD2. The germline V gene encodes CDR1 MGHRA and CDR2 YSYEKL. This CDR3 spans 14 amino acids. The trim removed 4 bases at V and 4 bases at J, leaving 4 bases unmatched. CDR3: CASSPGGGYNEQFF. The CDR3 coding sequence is TGCGCCAGCAGCCCGGGGGGAGGGTACAATGAGCAGTTCTTC.

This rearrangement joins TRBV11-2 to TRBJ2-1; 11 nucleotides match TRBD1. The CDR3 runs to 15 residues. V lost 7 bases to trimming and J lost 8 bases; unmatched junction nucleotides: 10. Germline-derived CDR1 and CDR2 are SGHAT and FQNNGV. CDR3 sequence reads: CASNLGTGGSDEQFF. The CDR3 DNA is TGTGCCAGCAACCTCGGGACAGGGGGGTCCGATGAGCAGTTCTTC. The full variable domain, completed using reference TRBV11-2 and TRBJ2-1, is EAGVAQSPRYKIIEKRQSVAFWCNPISGHATLYWYQQILGQGPKLLIQFQNNGVVDDSQLPKDRFSAERLKGVDSTLKIQPAKLEDSAVYLCASNLGTGGSDEQFFGPGTRLTVL.